One sample yielded the 20 T cell receptor beta chains listed below, sequenced in a study of OX40 agonist ivuxolimab in advanced cancers. Profiling relied on immunoSEQ multiplex PCR, and the TCRdb table lists in-frame clones only, not all of them. The sample contains about 45,000 clones, 82% of which appear only once. The sequencing used CD4+ or CD8+ T cells sorted from blood, collected in a trial of the OX40 agonist ivuxolimab. The receptor set was obtained from an adult with an advanced solid tumor such as melanoma, head and neck, liver or kidney cancer.

This rearrangement joins TRBV11-2 to TRBJ2-1; 8 bases are a match to TRBD2. Unmatched junction bases numbered 6, after V lost 5 bases and J lost 0 bases. Looked up from germline, CDR1 is SGHAT and CDR2 is FQNNGV. The CDR3 runs 16 residues. Here the CDR3 DNA reads TGTGCCAGCAGCGAAAGAGCGGGAGTCTCCTACAATGAGCAGTTCTTC. It specifies CASSERAGVSYNEQFF.

The chain has TRBV28 and TRBJ2-2; TRBD2 matches 11 bases. Germline CDR1 is MDHEN and CDR2 is SYDVKM. The ends lost 6 bases at V and 2 bases at J; junction bases unmatched: 8. CDR3 length: 17 amino acids. In nucleotides, the CDR3 is TGTGCCAGCAGCCCAAATAGCGGGAGGGCCAACACCGGGGAGCTGTTTTTT. It encodes CASSPNSGRANTGELFF.

This chain joins TRBV6-6 and TRBJ2-3, with 11 bases fitting TRBD2. Germline V gene lookup returns CDR1 MNHNY and CDR2 SVGAGI (reference sequence). V lost 5 bases, J lost 6 bases, and 10 bases stayed unmatched. CDR3 size: 16 residues. The CDR3, as DNA: TGTGCCAGCAGTCTAGCGGGGGGTCGCGCCTCCGATACGCAGTATTTT. It codes for CASSLAGGRASDTQYF.

V usage is TRBV10-2 and J usage is TRBJ1-1; unclear D gene. V lost 4 bases and J 3 bases, leaving 6 bases between the germline ends. The CDR3 extends over 12 amino acids. Germline loops: CDR1 WSHSY, CDR2 SAAADI. The DNA for the CDR3 is TGCGCCAGCAGTGTATCGGACACTGAAGCTTTCTTT. It translates to CASSVSDTEAFF.

This clone was seen once. The rearrangement links TRBV11-2 to TRBJ2-5, with D perhaps being TRBD1 or TRBD2 (6 bases each). The V end was cut by 5 bases, the J end by 0 bases, with 13 bases between. Germline-derived CDR1 and CDR2 are SGHAT and FQNNGV. The CDR3 extends over 15 amino acids. DNA of the CDR3: TGTGCCAGCAGCCCGGGGGCTACTTACCAAGAGACCCAGTACTTC. This codes for CASSPGATYQETQYF.

This clone was observed a handful of times. V and J are TRBV11-1 and TRBJ1-6, with TRBD1 as a possible D gene (5 bases). The CDR3 is 12 residues long. Germline CDR1 SGHAT, CDR2 FQDESV (reference sequence). V shed 10 bases and J shed 8 bases, with 12 bases lying between them. The CDR3 loop is CANEGIDSPLHF. Written as DNA, the CDR3 is TGTGCCAATGAGGGGATCGATTCACCCCTCCACTTT. Combining the CDR3 with reference TRBV11-1 and TRBJ1-6 gives the whole variable domain EAEVAQSPRYKITEKSQAVAFWCDPISGHATLYWYRQILGQGPELLVQFQDESVVDDSQLPKDRFSAERLKGVDSTLKIQPAELGDSAMYLCANEGIDSPLHFGNGTRLTVT.

The gene calls are TRBV9 and TRBJ2-1; tentatively, D is TRBD1 (5 bases). Germline values: CDR1 SGDLS, CDR2 YYNGEE. The CDR3 runs 14 residues. The ends were cut back, 0 bases at V and 7 bases at J, with 11 bases in the middle. The CDR3 nucleotides read TGTGCCAGCAGCGTAGTAGCCAGGGTAAATGAGCAGTTCTTC. It encodes CASSVVARVNEQFF.

V usage is TRBV9 and J usage is TRBJ1-2, with 9 bases aligning to TRBD1. Trimming removed 3 bases from V and 7 bases from J; junction bases left unmatched: 4. The CDR3 loop spans 13 amino acids. Germline CDR1 and CDR2: SGDLS and YYNGEE. The DNA for the CDR3 is TGTGCCAGCAGCGAACAGGGGGCGAGTGGCTACACCTTC. Its protein product is CASSEQGASGYTF.

This chain's CDR3 is CASSNDGTPRPSSSPLHF. The CDR3 region has the DNA TGTGCCAGTAGTAACGACGGGACTCCGAGGCCCTCCAGTTCACCCCTCCACTTT. This rearrangement joins TRBV19 to TRBJ1-6, with D maybe TRBD1 (5 bases). V was pared by 4 bases and J by 9 bases, with 25 bases between. The CDR3 totals 18 residues. Germline-derived CDR1 and CDR2 are LNHDA and SQIVND (reference sequence).

The chain couples TRBV27 to TRBJ1-2; 8 bases align to TRBD1. The CDR3 is 13 amino acids. Unmatched junction bases numbered 5, after V lost 6 bases and J lost 5 bases. The germline V gene has CDR1 MNHEY and CDR2 SMNVEV (reference sequence). The CDR3 reads CASRGQVEYGYTF. The CDR3 DNA follows: TGTGCCAGCAGGGGACAGGTCGAATATGGCTACACCTTC.

The J gene is TRBJ2-2, the V gene TRBV30; TRBD1 matches at 7 bases. Germline trimming cut 4 bases from V and 6 bases from J; bases unmatched to any gene: 8. This CDR3 is 14 amino acids long. Germline values: CDR1 GTSNPN, CDR2 SVGIG (reference sequence). CDR3 sequence: CAWTRQGNAGELFF. CDR3 coding DNA: TGTGCCTGGACAAGACAGGGTAACGCCGGGGAGCTGTTTTTT.

The sample holds one count of this clone. The gene calls are TRBV19 and TRBJ1-1; TRBD1 aligns across 7 bases. This CDR3 has 15 amino acids. Germline V lookup: CDR1 LNHDA, CDR2 SQIVND (reference sequence). The V segment lost 7 bases and the J segment 1 base; nucleotides outside the gene matches: 9. For the CDR3, the DNA is TGTGCCAGTACGAGCATGGGACAGCAGAACACTGAAGCTTTCTTT. Residues: CASTSMGQQNTEAFF.

The CDR3: CASSLAGTSGAETQYF. As DNA, the CDR3 is TGTGCCAGCAGCTTAGCCGGGACTAGCGGGGCTGAGACCCAGTACTTC. This rearrangement joins TRBV7-6 to TRBJ2-5; 13 bases are a match to TRBD2. The germline V gene has CDR1 SGHVS and CDR2 FNYEAQ. V dropped 0 bases and J dropped 5; count of bases not matched to a gene: 3. The CDR3 has 16 residues.

This chain joins TRBV18 and TRBJ2-7, with 8 nucleotides matching TRBD1. This CDR3 has 14 amino acids. V gave up 0 bases and J gave up 4 bases; unmatched junction bases: 2. Germline-derived CDR1 and CDR2 are KGHSH and LQKENI. CDR3 in amino acids: CASSPPDRDYEQYF. In nucleotides, the CDR3 is TGTGCCAGCTCACCACCGGACAGGGATTACGAGCAGTACTTC.

By proportion, this clone is medium-sized (0.01 to 0.1%). V and J are TRBV2 and TRBJ2-3; no definite D call. CDR1 and CDR2 (germline): SNHLY, FYNNEI. The V and J ends lost 3 bases and 3 bases respectively, with 7 bases between them. This CDR3 has 13 amino acids. The CDR3 sequence: CASSDVGTDTQYF. In DNA, the CDR3 is TGTGCCAGCAGTGACGTGGGGACAGATACGCAGTATTTT.

This clone came up a few times. This chain uses TRBV7-8 with TRBJ2-7; D could derive from TRBD1 or TRBD2 (5 bases each). V was trimmed by 8 bases and J by 6 bases, leaving 20 bases between them. The germline V gene encodes CDR1 SGHVS and CDR2 FQNEAQ. This CDR3 contains 14 residues. The DNA of the CDR3 is TGTGCCAGCCTTATTTCGGGCAGGGACGGCGAGCAGTACTTC. Its protein product is CASLISGRDGEQYF.

This rearrangement joins TRBV30 to TRBJ2-2; TRBD1 is a possible D gene (6 bases). The CDR3 consists of 14 residues. CDR1 and CDR2 (germline): GTSNPN, SVGIG (reference sequence). V lost 4 bases to trimming and J lost 3 bases, with 12 bases between them. CDR3 in DNA: TGTGCCTGGATCGCCAGGACAGACACCGGGGAGCTGTTTTTT. Protein sequence: CAWIARTDTGELFF.

The chain couples TRBV27 to TRBJ2-5; D perhaps matches TRBD2 (5 bases). Trimming stripped 5 bases from V and 10 bases from J, with 14 bases between. From germline, CDR1 is MNHEY and CDR2 SMNVEV (reference sequence). The length of the CDR3 is 12 residues. The CDR3 loop is CASSPSRGIQYF. In nucleotides, the CDR3 is TGTGCCAGCAGTCCCTCCAGAGGGATCCAGTACTTC.

The rearrangement uses TRBV7-6 and TRBJ2-5, with TRBD2 matching 8 bases. The CDR3 consists of 15 residues. The V gene end was trimmed by 7 bases and the J gene end by 5 bases; junction bases not matched to a gene: 12. CDR1 and CDR2 (germline): SGHVS, FNYEAQ. The CDR3 is CASTFGGGLGETQYF. The CDR3 DNA follows: TGTGCCAGCACCTTCGGCGGGGGGCTTGGGGAGACCCAGTACTTC. Together with reference TRBV7-6 and TRBJ2-5, the CDR3 gives the full variable domain: GAGVSQSPRYKVTKRGQDVALRCDPISGHVSLYWYRQALGQGPEFLTYFNYEAQQDKSGLPNDRFSAERPEGSISTLTIQRTEQRDSAMYRCASTFGGGLGETQYFGPGTRLLVL.

DNA of the CDR3: TGTGCCAGCAGTGAAAGGGGGGCAGGGGGCACTGAAGCTTTCTTT. Its protein product is CASSERGAGGTEAFF. This chain uses TRBV6-1 with TRBJ1-1, with 7 positions matching TRBD1. The CDR3 consists of 15 residues. V lost 2 bases to trimming and J lost 4 bases; unmatched junction nucleotides: 7. Germline CDR1 is MNHNS and CDR2 is SASEGT.